This TCR beta chain was documented in a study of monozygotic twins with inflammatory bowel disease. Germline V gives CDR1 MGHRA, CDR2 YSYEKL. The CDR3 is made up of 14 amino acids. Study observations and caveats: None of the different T cell subtypes could be distinguished from one another.

Comments on this clonotype: What it binds is unknown.

From 3,500 to 4,500 ng of total RNA, each TCR library was prepared. Two nested PCRs, of 16 and 9 cycles, processed TCRalpha and TCRbeta cDNA. TCRdb reprocessed the 5' RACE reads, with one entry per CDR3 protein and no DNA. Recorded here are around 450,000 distinct CDR3 sequences; the top ten clones represent roughly 2.2%. Specimen: blood. The clonotype comes from a human donor with ulcerative colitis or Crohn's disease, or a healthy co-twin of an affected twin (not recorded which). The rearrangement uses TRBV4-1 and TRBJ2-7; as DNA is missing, the TRBD2 call by TCRdb cannot be tested. CDR3 protein: CASSQGEAVYEQYF.